This TCR beta chain stems from a study of shared clonotypes between healthy human individuals. This clone has only one observation. Trimming cost V 0 bases and J 7 bases; bases outside gene matches: 6. In germline, CDR1 is LNHNV, CDR2 YYDKDF (reference sequence). The CDR3 has 14 amino acids. CD8 cells regarded as naive lacked CD45RO, were positively chosen for CCR7, and omitted terminally differentiated effector memory CD45RA+ cells. The protocol was immunoSEQ multiplex PCR, while the TCRdb copy is restricted to in-frame clones and leaves out a portion. The sample contains hundreds of thousands of clones, about 96% of which appear only once.

The receptor was isolated from a young woman in good health. The chain combines TRBV15 with TRBJ2-7; 7 bases match TRBD2. The sample taken for sequencing was naive CD8+ T cells sorted from blood. CDR3: CATSRDRGEYEQYF. DNA for the CDR3: TGTGCCACCAGCAGAGATCGGGGGGAATATGAGCAGTACTTC.